This entry concerns a single T cell receptor beta chain. There is no known antigen for this receptor. Within one base of it there is no much larger clone, and no base qualities were kept. V drops 7 bases and J drops 2 bases, leaving 15 bases in between. From a lookup of the germline V gene, CDR1 and CDR2 are MDHEN and SYDVKM. The CDR3 starts with the cysteine, ends with the phenylalanine, and has 15 residues. The entry retains the CDR3 DNA only, 45 bases that are in frame from base 1. The sample belongs to a study of T cell responses to AZD1222 COVID-19 vaccine (dated by TCRdb to the early 2020s). About the full investigation: TCR sequencing was performed for roughly 250 trial participants, of whom 207 were given two doses of AZD1222 and approximately 26 were given two doses of MenACWY control vaccine. Trial participants were enrolled by age into subgroups of 18-55, 56-69 and 70-plus years, and around 150, 28 and 57 TCR-sequenced participants, respectively, were included in these subgroups. General findings and caveats noted by the study authors: Only five or six AZD1222 recipients were SARS-CoV-2 seropositive at baseline, limiting conclusions about previously exposed vaccinees. Most participants were white British and females outnumbered males, and the authors suggested that clonal diversity may have been underestimated. In the small 56-69-year group, the increase in depth fell short of significance, most likely because of low power. Because no day 14 peak-response samples were available, the repertoires could be characterized only after the peak T cell response. The vaccine-associated CD4 TCRs covered the entire spike protein, and the dominant responses fell in regions 160-218 and 743-854. Epitopes outside the regions mutated in the B.1.351 and B.1.1.7 variants were reportedly recognized by nearly half of the unique spike-specific TCRs. After two AZD1222 doses, both the breadth and the depth of spike-specific TCRs were significantly higher than at day 0 and than in MenACWY recipients.

In light of the paper, this sample's time point label describes: about 28 days (+/-7) after the second vaccine dose. Because spike-specific TCR depth and breadth did not differ between the two schedules, AZD1222 recipients who got a second dose at roughly 4 weeks were pooled with those who got a second dose at roughly 12 weeks. The vaccinee samples were drawn from two UK trials, COV001 and COV002, one of which was a single-blind randomized controlled phase 2/3 trial testing AZD1222 (ChAdOx1 nCoV-19) in healthy adults. Trial participant PBMC samples were collected at day 0 and day 28 after the second dose for TCRbeta chain sequencing. The CDR3 regions of human TCRbeta chains were analyzed by immunosequencing. The paper's processing steps were these. Repertoire TCRs were checked for matches against a reference library of SARS-CoV-2-specific TCRs that had been generated using the MIRA antigen-specificity platform. Breadth meant the fraction of unique TCRs that were SARS-CoV-2-associated, whereas depth meant the fraction of total T cells that were SARS-CoV-2-associated. Using the MIRA data, every spike-specific TCR was mapped to the spike region that the TCR reacted to and assigned to either a CD4 or a CD8 class. Log10-transformed breadth and depth values were compared by one-way ANOVA with Sidak's multiple comparisons tests. This is the immuneACCESS table as TCRdb keeps it, with only in-frame sequences that have V and J called. A part of the clones is gone; compared with another copy, unresolved V genes explain less than half, and the rest is unexplained. D and trimming were read from the DNA, whereas the V and J calls and clone size are those reported in that table. This sample gives approximately 84,000 clones in total; approximately 83% of them show up just once. In total, the top ten clones hold about 9.4% of the sample.

This receptor was obtained from an adult who received the AZD1222 COVID-19 vaccine. The sequencing used peripheral blood, collected 28 days after the second AZD1222 dose. The chain was built from TRBV28 and TRBJ1-5; a tentative D call is TRBD1 (5 bases match). The CDR3 corresponds to CASTNTRGRNQPQHF. Read as DNA, the sequence is TGTGCCAGCACCAATACGAGGGGCCGCAATCAGCCCCAGCATTTT.